This T cell receptor (beta chain) was documented in a study of PD-1 blockade in classical Hodgkin lymphoma (dated by TCRdb to 2020 to 2021). In terms of the full investigation: Nivolumab dosing was 3 mg/kg intravenously every 2 weeks, continuing until either disease progression or unacceptable toxicity. To define a peripheral blood immune signature of response to PD-1 blockade in classical Hodgkin lymphoma, the study combined TCR beta sequencing with CyTOF. Results and caveats for the whole study, not just this receptor: Diversity was lower in patients who began nivolumab less than 1 year after ASCT, so these patients were left out of later analyses to avoid confounding by immune reconstitution. The study was limited to a single clinical trial cohort, and causes of repertoire differences, possibly disease activity or prior therapy, remained undefined. Baseline TCR diversity was reported to be lower in newly diagnosed patients than in healthy donors and to be lower still in relapsed/refractory patients. By C4D1, a significant rise was seen in CD4+ TCR diversity but not in CD8+ TCR diversity (p=0.0027 vs p=0.16), and the rise was most apparent among complete responders (p=0.02). Among trial patients, those achieving complete response had baseline diversity similar to that of newly diagnosed patients, while diversity was significantly lower in partial responders and progressors.

With regard to this clone: Its cognate antigen has yet to be identified. Base qualities are not provided; no much larger clone lies one nucleotide away.

The Qiagen DNeasy kit was used to extract genomic DNA both from unsorted PBMCs and from the negatively selected CD4+ and CD8+ fractions. TCR beta CDR3 regions were amplified by immunoSEQ multiplex PCR using primers annealing to V and J segments. A synthetic immune receptor repertoire was used to minimize amplification bias, and any residual bias was removed computationally once sequencing was done. On the authors' methods: Custom Python scripts were used to quantify repertoire diversity as the Shannon entropy index. Unsorted, CD4+ and CD8+ repertoires were examined separately, except in combined analyses, for which CD4+ and CD8+ sequences were merged in silico. A clone was considered expanded if an increase in frequency of at least 2-fold after treatment relative to C1D1 was found, and a pseudocount of 0.5 was applied to clones undetected at baseline. Clones with 0 or 1 copy at C1D1 were classified as singleton clones, and clones with 2 or more copies were classified as non-singleton clones. Clones expanded in unsorted samples were annotated as CD4+, CD8+ or unknown by matching protein sequences in sorted samples from the same patient. Wilcoxon tests were applied to paired samples to test diversity changes from C1D1 to C4D1. TCRdb took this table from immuneACCESS and kept in-frame rearrangements with V and J called. Such tables lack part of the clones; where checked against another copy, unresolved V genes explain under half of the gap, and the rest is unexplained. That table furnishes V, J and clone size, whereas the DNA furnished D and trimming. The sample records about 93,000 clones, about 77% of which are singletons. About 9.4% of the sample lies in the top ten.

According to the study, the label for this sample's time point signals: cycle 4 day 1 (C4D1), after 6 weeks of nivolumab. Relapse after autologous stem cell transplantation had occurred in all trial patients, and cohorts A, B and C were distinguished by prior brentuximab vedotin exposure. The trial cohort was composed of 55 to 65 patients with relapsed/refractory classical Hodgkin lymphoma, for whom complete response, partial response or progressive disease was recorded as best overall response. Trial patients were treated with single-agent nivolumab in the multi-cohort phase II CheckMate 205 trial. An independent review committee assessed best overall response by applying the 2007 International Working Group response criteria. PBMCs from the trial were collected at three points: immediately before nivolumab initiation (C1D1), and during therapy at cycle 2 day 1 and cycle 4 day 1. After peripheral blood was drawn into 8 mL Vacutainer Cell Preparation Tubes, PBMCs were isolated by centrifugation and then cryopreserved.

The germline V gene specifies SGDLS as CDR1 and YYNGEE as CDR2. Trimming removed 0 bases from V and 0 bases from J, leaving 13 bases between the germline ends. The CDR3 numbers 17 residues from cysteine through phenylalanine. CDR3 DNA only is kept here, 51 bases in frame from base 1. The sequences come from peripheral blood mononuclear cells (PBMCs), collected before the fourth cycle of nivolumab. This sequence originates from a human donor with classical Hodgkin lymphoma. This chain joins TRBV9 to TRBJ1-3, and perhaps TRBD1 as D gene, on 5 matching bases. At the DNA level, the sequence is TGTGCCAGCAGCGTAGGTGTGGGGCCCAGCTCTGGAAACACCATATATTTT. Translated, this is CASSVGVGPSSGNTIYF.